This T cell receptor (beta chain) was observed in a study of blood T cell repertoires in COVID-19. Study as a whole: Whether acute or convalescent, the COVID-19 samples came from the United States, Italy and Spain. PBMCs, B-cell-depleted T cells, or T cells were the source of the cDNA or gDNA that made up the material.

J was trimmed by 6 bases and V by 1 base; bases with no gene match: 7. In germline, CDR1 is LNHDA, CDR2 SQIVND (reference sequence). CDR3 length: 16 residues. Patients at the Seattle site were enrolled during active infection and followed longitudinally. In the study's own analysis: For nucleated cells, counts were estimated from reference gene primer amplification. Some clones are missing from TCRdb's copy, which holds only in-frame ones; the method was immunoSEQ multiplex PCR. V, J and clone size are those of that table, while D and trimming were read from the DNA. The table records 250,000 to 350,000 clones, approximately 84% of them present only once.

This receptor was identified in a human donor with COVID-19, enrolled during active disease. The donor label of this sample is uncertain. The sample was peripheral blood. The chain couples TRBV19 to TRBJ2-2; TRBD2 matches at 8 bases. Here the CDR3 reads CASSIVPGLGPGELFF. In nucleotides, the CDR3 is TGTGCCAGTAGTATAGTTCCGGGACTAGGTCCCGGGGAGCTGTTTTTT.